The T cell receptor beta chain described here comes from a study of long-term antiretroviral therapy in people with HIV. Study information: Sampling started about a decade before the 2015 immediate-ART recommendation.

This clone was counted once. The CDR3 covers 14 residues. Germline assignment: CDR1 SGHAT and CDR2 FQNNGV. Trimming removed 2 bases from V and 8 bases from J, with 12 bases in between. A v3.0 immunoSEQ assay was performed at survey level. Sequencing used immunoSEQ multiplex PCR; TCRdb keeps in-frame clones, though not all of them. The sample consists of some 47,000 clones, roughly 96% of them appearing once. The V gene is TRBV11-2, the J gene TRBJ1-4; D may be TRBD1 (6 bases). The sample was unsorted PBMCs, taken 3.7 years after starting antiretroviral therapy. This clonotype was obtained from a woman in her 50s with HIV. CDR3 bases: TGTGCCAGCAGCTTAAAAGCTGGGGGCGAAAAACTGTTTTTT. Translating gives CASSLKAGGEKLFF.